Listed here is a single T cell receptor (beta chain). This CDR3 contains 14 residues. V lost 6 bases, J lost 4 bases, and 15 bases lay in between. The germline V gene has CDR1 MNHEY and CDR2 SVGAGI. The data were obtained in a study of blood T cell repertoires in COVID-19. Looking at the study overall: COVID-19 samples from acute and convalescent phases originated in the United States, Italy and Spain.

Original analysis: Reference gene primer amplification gave nucleated cell count estimates. Measured with immunoSEQ multiplex PCR; TCRdb has only the in-frame clones, and not every one. The D gene and trimming were derived from the DNA, and the V and J assignments and clone size from that table. The table shows a few hundred thousand clones, with around 90% occurring only once. Sequences were obtained from peripheral blood. The origin of this receptor is a woman aged 50 to 60 with COVID-19, enrolled during active disease. This chain links TRBV6-5 with TRBJ1-2; tentative D call: TRBD1 (6 bases). CDR3 loop: CASSAGQLGYGYTF. CDR3 DNA: TGTGCCAGCAGCGCCGGACAGCTCGGCTATGGCTACACCTTC.